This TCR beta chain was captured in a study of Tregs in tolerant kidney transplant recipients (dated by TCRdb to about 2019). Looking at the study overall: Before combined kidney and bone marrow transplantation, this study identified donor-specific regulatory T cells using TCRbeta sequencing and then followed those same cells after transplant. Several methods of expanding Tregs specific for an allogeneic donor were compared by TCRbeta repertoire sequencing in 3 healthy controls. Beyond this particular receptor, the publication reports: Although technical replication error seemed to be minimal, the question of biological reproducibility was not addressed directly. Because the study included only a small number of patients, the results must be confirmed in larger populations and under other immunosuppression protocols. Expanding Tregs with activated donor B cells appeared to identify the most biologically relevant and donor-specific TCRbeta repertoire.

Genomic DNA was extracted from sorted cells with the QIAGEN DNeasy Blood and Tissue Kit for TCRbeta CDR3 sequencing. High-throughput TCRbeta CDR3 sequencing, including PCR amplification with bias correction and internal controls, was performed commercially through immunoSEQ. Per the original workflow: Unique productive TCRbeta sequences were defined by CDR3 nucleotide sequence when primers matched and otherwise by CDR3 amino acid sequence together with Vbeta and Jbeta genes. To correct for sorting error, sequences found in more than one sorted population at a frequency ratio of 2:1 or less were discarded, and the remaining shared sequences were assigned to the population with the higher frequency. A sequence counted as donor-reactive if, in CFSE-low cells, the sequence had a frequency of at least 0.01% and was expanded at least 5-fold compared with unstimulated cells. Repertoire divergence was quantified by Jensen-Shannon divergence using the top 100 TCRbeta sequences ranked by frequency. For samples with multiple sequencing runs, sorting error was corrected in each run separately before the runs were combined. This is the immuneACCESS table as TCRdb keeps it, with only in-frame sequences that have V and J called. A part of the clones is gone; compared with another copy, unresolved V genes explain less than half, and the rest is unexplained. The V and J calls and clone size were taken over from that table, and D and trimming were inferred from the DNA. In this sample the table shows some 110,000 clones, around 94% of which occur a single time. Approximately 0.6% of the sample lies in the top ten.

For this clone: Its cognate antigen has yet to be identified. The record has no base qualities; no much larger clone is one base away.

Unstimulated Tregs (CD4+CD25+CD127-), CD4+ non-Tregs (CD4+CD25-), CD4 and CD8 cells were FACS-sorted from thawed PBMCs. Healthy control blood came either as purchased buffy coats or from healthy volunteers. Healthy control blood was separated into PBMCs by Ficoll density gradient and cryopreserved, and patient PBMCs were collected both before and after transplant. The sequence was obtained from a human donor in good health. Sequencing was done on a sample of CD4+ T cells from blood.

CDR3 sequence: CASSIQPGLAGDETQYF. The bases read TGTGCCAGTAGTATCCAGCCGGGACTAGCGGGAGATGAGACCCAGTACTTC. The sequence joins TRBV19 to TRBJ2-5, with 14 bases matching TRBD2. From V the trimming removes 3 bases and from J it removes 5 bases, while the gene matches leave 8 bases of the junction unaccounted for. The CDR3, cysteine through phenylalanine, is 17 amino acids long. The DNA shown is the 51-base CDR3, in frame from base 1. CDR1 LNHDA and CDR2 SQIVND are derived from the germline V gene (reference sequence).